This TCR beta chain derives from a study of OX40 agonist ivuxolimab in advanced cancers. At the level of the study: Clinicians treated patients with ivuxolimab, an agonistic anti-OX40 (CD134) antibody. At 0.01 to 10 mg/kg, ivuxolimab was administered intravenously to patients every 2 weeks.

This table comes from immunoSEQ multiplex PCR, and its TCRdb copy is limited to in-frame clones, with some not included. Of fewer than 45,000 clones in the sample, more than 70% were seen once. The clonotype originates from an adult with an advanced solid tumor such as melanoma, head and neck, liver or kidney cancer. The sample consisted of CD4+ or CD8+ T cells sorted from blood, taken in a trial of the OX40 agonist ivuxolimab.

This chain's CDR3 is CASSLDSNQPQHF. CDR3 nucleotides: TGTGCCAGCAGCTTGGATAGCAATCAGCCCCAGCATTTT. The chain recombines TRBV7-2 with TRBJ1-5; D is ambiguous. V dropped 3 bases and J dropped 0 bases, with 3 bases sitting between them. The CDR3 contains 13 residues. Germline CDR1 reads SGHTA; CDR2 reads FQGNSA. Full variable domain (missing parts from reference TRBV7-2 and TRBJ1-5): GAGVSQSPSNKVTEKGKDVELRCDPISGHTALYWYRQSLGQGLEFLIYFQGNSAPDKSGLPSDRFSAERTGGSVSTLTIQRTQQEDSAVYLCASSLDSNQPQHFGDGTRLSIL.